This entry concerns a single TCR beta chain. From germline, CDR1 is MNHEY and CDR2 SVGEGT. The CDR3 extends over 14 amino acids. V was trimmed by 2 bases and J by 5 bases, leaving 11 bases between them. This sample was taken from a study of metastatic and nonmetastatic thyroid tumors. TCRdb reanalyzed the PCR reads via MiXCR. The sample lists about 38,000 clones, 25% to 30% occurring once. Prior to thyroid surgery, none of the patients had received any treatment. The sequence was collected from a female donor with papillary thyroid cancer or a benign thyroid nodule (not recorded which). Some clones in this sample may be carry-over from other donors' samples. The sample was blood. This chain joins TRBV6-2 or TRBV6-3 and TRBJ2-3; D call uncertain. CDR3 residues: CASSYTPKGDTQYF. CDR3 nucleotides: TGTGCCAGCAGTTACACCCCTAAAGGAGATACGCAGTATTTT.